Sequencing of this T cell receptor (beta chain) was carried out in a study of blood T cell repertoires in COVID-19. About the research overall: Nucleic acid was either cDNA or gDNA, and it came from T cells, B-cell-depleted T cells, or PBMCs.

Per the germline V gene, CDR1 is SGHVS and CDR2 is FNYEAQ. Trimming took 2 bases from V and 4 from J; bases not matched to a gene: 1. The length of the CDR3 is 14 residues. Living in roughly 25 US areas, the participants were between 18 and 89 years of age. Per the original methods: Estimation of nucleated cell counts was performed using reference gene primer amplification. Assay used: immunoSEQ multiplex PCR; TCRdb lists only in-frame clones, some missing. That table is the source of V, J and clone size, and D and trimming were worked out from the DNA. The sample records 300,000 to 500,000 clones, 88% being singletons.

This receptor was taken from a woman between 40 and 55 years old with acute COVID-19. The chain carries TRBV7-6 and TRBJ1-1; 10 bases match TRBD1. The material sequenced was PBMCs or T cells enriched from blood (not recorded which). CDR3 amino acids: CASSLRTGGTEAFF. DNA for the CDR3: TGTGCCAGCAGCTTAAGGACAGGGGGCACTGAAGCTTTCTTT.